What follows is one T cell receptor beta chain and its context. This clonotype was detected many times. Its antigen is not yet known. No much larger clone is present one base from it, and per-base qualities are unavailable. Amplification of TCR beta CDR3 regions was carried out from RNA transcripts. The first round of RT-PCR for the TCR CDR3 was performed with the HTBI primer set and the Qiagen OneStep RT-PCR kit. Libraries were constructed in a second round of multiplex PCR, after which size selection and purification were performed. Libraries were sequenced paired-end with 100 bp reads on an Illumina HiSeq2000. Turning to the authors' computational methods: SOAPnuke was used to process the raw data, removing reads that contained adapters or uncalled bases, had a mean Phred below 15, or lacked an exact match to the constant primer or identifier. COPE v1.2.5 was used to merge high-quality paired reads, and clonotypes were defined as unique nucleotide sequences. MiTCR v1.1 was used to align the clonotypes against IMGT TRBV, TRBD and TRBJ reference segments. Only V-J combinations with frequency above 0.0001, covering about 99% of repertoires, were analysed. The TCS score was defined as F50 (clonal expansion) divided by E x V (chaos), with BLOSUM62-based TCRdist calculated between CDR3 peptides within each V-J. Welch's t-statistics and random forest reduced roughly 530 V-J features to 13, which were used in a naive Bayes classifier (R e1071). The public reads were run again by TCRdb, first through fastp at Q25 and then through MiXCR, and only productive beta chains were kept. Identical CDR3 protein sequences are pooled into one entry, listed with their most common genes and DNA. The V and J calls, along with clone size, are taken from TCRdb and not from the paper's own processing. Counted in this sample were around 400,000 distinct CDR3 sequences; approximately 16% of them appeared once. Clones ranked in the top ten supply approximately 19% of the sample.

Deletion took 2 bases off V and 3 bases off J, with a span of 10 bases between the germline ends. CDR3 length: 14 amino acids, cysteine to phenylalanine. Only the CDR3 DNA stays, 42 bases, in frame from base 1. Reading the germline V gene gives CDR1 MDHEN and CDR2 SYDVKM. In the ophthalmopathy patients, disease was moderately to severely active, with a Clinical Activity Score of 3 or more, a NOSPECS grade of 4 or more, and a duration of less than 3 months. Exclusion was applied to patients with uncontrolled infections, other autoimmune diseases, pregnancy or lactation. Clinical symptoms, serum thyroxine and TRAb, thyroid ultrasound, and orbital computed tomography formed the basis for the diagnoses. PBMCs were separated from under 11 ml of fresh peripheral blood using Ficoll-Paque density gradient centrifugation. Trizol reagent was used to extract total RNA, and RNA quality was then checked on an Agilent 2100 Bioanalyzer.

These data originate in a study of T cells in Graves' hyperthyroidism and ophthalmopathy (dated by TCRdb to between 2018 and 2021). Looking at the study overall: Peripheral blood samples were taken at the time of initial diagnosis, prior to any treatment. To identify distinguishing TCR V-J signatures, a discovery cohort of about a hundred patients was used, comprising 43 with Graves' ophthalmopathy and about 59 with stable Graves' hyperthyroidism. Prospective prediction of ophthalmopathy was tested in an independent validation cohort consisting of 18 hyperthyroidism patients and some 17 patients who later progressed to ophthalmopathy. The roughly 90 discovery patients were divided at random into training and test sets in a 7:3 ratio. Thyroid tissue and blood T-cell repertoires from six Graves' hyperthyroidism patients were also compared in the study. Once sampling was done, hyperthyroidism patients were given methimazole at a starting dose of 30 mg daily, whereas ophthalmopathy patients were given high-dose intravenous methylprednisolone. The paper describes TCR Vbeta CDR3 sequencing of 140 or so peripheral blood samples, made up of approximately 40 ophthalmopathy patients, some 76 hyperthyroidism patients and 17 progressor patients. What the research found in general, with its limitations: In validation, the model predicted progression to ophthalmopathy with approximately 71% sensitivity and 72% to 85% specificity, a median of approximately 6.5 months before onset. Most expanded thyroid clonotypes (frequency above 0.001) were also detected in blood, a finding suggesting that blood repertoires may reflect thyroid immune responses. A 13 V-J signature model separated ophthalmopathy from stable hyperthyroidism, with just over 85% sensitivity and 81% to 83% specificity in cross-validation and 80%/75% in testing. No statistical method was used to fix the sample size in advance, and group allocation was not hidden from the investigators.

The TCR comes from a woman aged 55-70 years with Graves' ophthalmopathy. In this chain, TRBV28 is recombined with TRBJ1-1; no D gene call is confident. Material for sequencing was blood. The CDR3 region reads CASSLQGSDTEAFF. The nucleotides are TGTGCCAGCAGTTTACAAGGGTCGGACACTGAAGCTTTCTTT.